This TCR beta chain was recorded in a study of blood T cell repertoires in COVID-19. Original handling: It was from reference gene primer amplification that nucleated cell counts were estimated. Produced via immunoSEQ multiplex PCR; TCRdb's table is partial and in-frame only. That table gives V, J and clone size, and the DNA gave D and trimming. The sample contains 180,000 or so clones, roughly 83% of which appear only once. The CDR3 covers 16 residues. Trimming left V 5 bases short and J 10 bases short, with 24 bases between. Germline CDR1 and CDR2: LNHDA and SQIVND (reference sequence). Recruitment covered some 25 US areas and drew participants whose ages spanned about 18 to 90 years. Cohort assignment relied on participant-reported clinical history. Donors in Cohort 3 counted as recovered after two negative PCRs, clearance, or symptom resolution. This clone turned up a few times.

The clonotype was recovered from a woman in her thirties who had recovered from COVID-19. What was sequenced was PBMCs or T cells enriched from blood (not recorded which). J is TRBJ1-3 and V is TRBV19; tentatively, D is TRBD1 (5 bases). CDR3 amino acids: CASSYADTGLLKTIYF. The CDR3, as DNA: TGTGCCAGTAGTTACGCGGACACCGGTCTTTTAAAGACCATATATTTT.